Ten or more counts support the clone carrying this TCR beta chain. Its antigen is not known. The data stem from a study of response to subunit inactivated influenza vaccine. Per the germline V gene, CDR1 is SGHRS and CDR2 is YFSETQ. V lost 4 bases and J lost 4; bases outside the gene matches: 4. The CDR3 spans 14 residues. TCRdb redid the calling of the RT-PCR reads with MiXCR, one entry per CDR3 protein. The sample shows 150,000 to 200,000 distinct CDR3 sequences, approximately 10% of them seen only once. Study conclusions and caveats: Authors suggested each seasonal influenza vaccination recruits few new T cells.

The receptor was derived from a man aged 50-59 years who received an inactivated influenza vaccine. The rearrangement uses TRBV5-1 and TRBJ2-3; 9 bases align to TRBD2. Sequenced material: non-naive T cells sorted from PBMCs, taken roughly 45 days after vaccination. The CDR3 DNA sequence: TGCGCCAGCAGCCCTGAGCGGGGGGCAGATACGCAGTATTTT. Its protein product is CASSPERGADTQYF.